This entry describes one TCR beta chain. These data come from a study of T cell changes during pregnancy in multiple sclerosis. Sequencing was performed with immunoSEQ multiplex PCR; in TCRdb, only in-frame clones are kept and a portion is missing. This sample carries some 46,000 clones, approximately 90% of them seen once, and the ten largest clones take around 0.37%. The germline CDR1 and CDR2 sequences are SGHRS and YFSETQ. After removal of 6 bases from V and 5 bases from J, the junction contained 10 bases not matched to a gene. The CDR3 is 14 residues long. V is TRBV5-1 and J is TRBJ2-5; 7 bases fit TRBD1. This clonotype was sampled from a female donor with multiple sclerosis, enrolled in a pregnancy study. This sample comprised CD4+ T cells from peripheral blood mononuclear cells, obtained after pregnancy. CDR3 bases: TGCGCCAGCACCCTGGGGGACAGCTCCGAGACCCAGTACTTC. Residues: CASTLGDSSETQYF.